This T cell receptor beta chain emerged from a study of T-cell reconstitution after alpha-beta-depleted transplantation in children. Trimming removed 0 bases at V and 3 bases at J, with 19 bases between. The CDR3 is 18 residues long. Per germline, CDR1 SGHRS and CDR2 YFSETQ. Preparation of the TCRbeta library used unique molecular identifiers. Each CDR3 protein gets one entry after TCRdb re-called the PCR reads with MiXCR. The sample lists 250,000 to 350,000 distinct CDR3 sequences, roughly 9.5% occurring once. Material: PBMCs from the stem cell graft donor, obtained from the stem cell graft. J is TRBJ2-1 and V is TRBV5-1, with D possibly being TRBD2 (6 bases). The sequence was collected from a human donor who donated a stem cell graft to a child with SCID. This CDR3 is CASSLGHTAGPLYNEQFF. Here the CDR3 DNA reads TGCGCCAGCAGCTTGGGTCATACGGCGGGGCCACTCTACAATGAGCAGTTCTTC.